This T cell receptor beta chain was recorded in a study of cytotoxic CD8 clonotypes in ibrutinib-treated CLL. Background on the study: Of a cohort that held around 10 relapsed/refractory and around 14 treatment-naive patients, 17 to 18 were IGHV unmutated.

The method was immunoSEQ multiplex PCR; TCRdb's version includes in-frame clones alone and lacks a portion of them. Of roughly 150,000 clones in the sample, 76% were seen once. There are 14 residues in the CDR3. V was pared by 0 bases and J by 8 bases, with 15 bases between. Germline CDR1 is SQVTM and CDR2 is ANQGSEA. The clonotype was recovered from a human donor with chronic lymphocytic leukemia. Specimen: PBMCs, collected after 24 months of ibrutinib treatment. This chain links TRBV29-1 with TRBJ2-3; D remains unclear. CDR3 amino acids: CSVEEVIGGSTQYF. The DNA for the CDR3 is TGCAGCGTTGAAGAGGTGATAGGTGGGTCTACGCAGTATTTT.